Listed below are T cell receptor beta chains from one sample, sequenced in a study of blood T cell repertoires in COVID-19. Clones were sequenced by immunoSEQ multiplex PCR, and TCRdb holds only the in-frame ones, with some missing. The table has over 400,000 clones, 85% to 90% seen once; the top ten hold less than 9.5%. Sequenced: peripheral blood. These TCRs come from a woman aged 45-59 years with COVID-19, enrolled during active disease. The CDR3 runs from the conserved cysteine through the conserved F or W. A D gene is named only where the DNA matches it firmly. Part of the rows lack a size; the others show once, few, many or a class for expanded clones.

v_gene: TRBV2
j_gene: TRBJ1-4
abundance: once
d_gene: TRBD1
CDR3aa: CASGDRVGEKLFF
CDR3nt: TGTGCCAGCGGGGACAGGGTGGGTGAAAAACTGTTTTTT

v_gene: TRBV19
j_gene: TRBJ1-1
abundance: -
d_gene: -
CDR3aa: CASSIRERKRMNTEAFF
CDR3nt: TGTGCCAGTAGTATCAGGGAACGGAAGAGAATGAACACTGAAGCTTTCTTT

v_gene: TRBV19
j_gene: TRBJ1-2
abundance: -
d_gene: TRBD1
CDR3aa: CASSWGTGGFYGYTF
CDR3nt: TGTGCCAGTAGCTGGGGGACAGGCGGATTCTATGGCTACACCTTC

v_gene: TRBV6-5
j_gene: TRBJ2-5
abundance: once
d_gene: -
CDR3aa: CASSYRGTSQETQYF
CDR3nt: TGTGCCAGCAGTTACCGGGGGACCTCACAAGAGACCCAGTACTTC

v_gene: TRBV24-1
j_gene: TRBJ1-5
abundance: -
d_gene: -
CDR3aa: CATGGDSNQPQHF
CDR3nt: TGTGCCACCGGCGGGGATAGCAATCAGCCCCAGCATTTT

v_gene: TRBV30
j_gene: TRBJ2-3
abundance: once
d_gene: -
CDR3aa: CAWAAGVEDTQYF
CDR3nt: TGTGCCTGGGCGGCAGGGGTGGAAGATACGCAGTATTTT

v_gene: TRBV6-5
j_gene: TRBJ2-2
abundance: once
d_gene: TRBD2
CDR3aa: CASRGLAVAGELFF
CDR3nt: TGTGCCAGCAGAGGACTAGCGGTGGCCGGGGAGCTGTTTTTT

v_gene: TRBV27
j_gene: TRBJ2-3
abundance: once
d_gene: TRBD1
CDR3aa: CASSGTGAVDTQYF
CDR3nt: TGTGCCAGCAGTGGAACAGGGGCGGTAGATACGCAGTATTTT

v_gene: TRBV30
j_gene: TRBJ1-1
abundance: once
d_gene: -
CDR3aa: CAWSVRQPLGGTEAFF
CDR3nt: TGTGCCTGGAGTGTACGTCAACCTCTTGGGGGGACTGAAGCTTTCTTT

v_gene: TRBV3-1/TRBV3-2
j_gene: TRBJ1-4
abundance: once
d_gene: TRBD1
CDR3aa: CASSLNGQGEGEKLFF
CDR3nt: TGTGCCAGCAGCCTTAACGGACAGGGAGAGGGTGAAAAACTGTTTTTT

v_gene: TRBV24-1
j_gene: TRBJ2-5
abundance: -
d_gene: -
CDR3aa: CATSDFTQGRETQYF
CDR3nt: TGTGCCACCAGTGATTTCACACAGGGAAGGGAGACCCAGTACTTC

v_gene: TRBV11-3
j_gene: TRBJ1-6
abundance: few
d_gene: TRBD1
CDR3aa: CASSFSGTGVSSPLHF
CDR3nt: TGTGCCAGCAGCTTCTCCGGGACAGGGGTGAGTTCACCCCTCCACTTT

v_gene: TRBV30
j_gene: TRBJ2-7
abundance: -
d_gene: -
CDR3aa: CASSGRGYEQYF
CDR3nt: TGTGCCTCCTCGGGGAGGGGGTACGAGCAGTACTTC

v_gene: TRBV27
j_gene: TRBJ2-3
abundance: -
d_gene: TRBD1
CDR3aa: CASSRDRYTDTQYF
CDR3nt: TGTGCCAGCAGTCGGGACAGGTACACAGATACGCAGTATTTT

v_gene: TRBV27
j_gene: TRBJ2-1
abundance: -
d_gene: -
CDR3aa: CASSLIQGLFYNEQFF
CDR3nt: TGTGCCAGCAGTTTAATCCAGGGCCTGTTCTACAATGAGCAGTTCTTC

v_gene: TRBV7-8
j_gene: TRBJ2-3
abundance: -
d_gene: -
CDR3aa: CAIRAKDTQYF
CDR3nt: TGTGCCATTCGAGCGAAAGATACGCAGTATTTT

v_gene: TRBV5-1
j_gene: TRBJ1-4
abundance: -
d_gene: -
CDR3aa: CASSFNGGYEGEKLFF
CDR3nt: TGCGCCAGCAGCTTTAATGGGGGGTACGAGGGGGAAAAACTGTTTTTT

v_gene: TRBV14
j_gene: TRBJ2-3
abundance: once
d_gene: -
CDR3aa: CASSLGGPGADTQYF
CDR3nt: TGTGCCAGCAGTTTAGGAGGGCCCGGGGCAGATACGCAGTATTTT

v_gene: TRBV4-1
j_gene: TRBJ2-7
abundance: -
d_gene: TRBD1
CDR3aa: CASSQVPGQQPYEQYF
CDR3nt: TGCGCCAGCAGCCAAGTACCGGGACAGCAACCCTACGAGCAGTACTTC

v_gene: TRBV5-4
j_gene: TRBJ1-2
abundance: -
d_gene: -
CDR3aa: CASSHTDTADLYGYTF
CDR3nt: TGTGCCAGCAGCCACACGGACACAGCCGATCTCTATGGCTACACCTTC

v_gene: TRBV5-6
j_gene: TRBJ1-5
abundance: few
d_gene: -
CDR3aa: CASSFRAGDQPQHF
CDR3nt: TGTGCCAGCAGCTTTCGTGCGGGGGATCAGCCCCAGCATTTT

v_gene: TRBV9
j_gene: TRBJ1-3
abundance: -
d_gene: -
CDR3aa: CASSAQTGFGNTIYF
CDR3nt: TGTGCCAGCAGCGCCCAAACAGGTTTCGGAAACACCATATATTTT

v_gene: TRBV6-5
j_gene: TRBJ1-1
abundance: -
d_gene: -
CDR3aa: CASLRRQGNTEAFF
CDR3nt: TGTGCCAGCCTGCGTCGTCAGGGGAACACTGAAGCTTTCTTT

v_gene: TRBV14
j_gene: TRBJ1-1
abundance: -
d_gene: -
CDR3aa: CASSQDPGQEAFF
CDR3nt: TGTGCCAGCAGCCAAGATCCTGGGCAGGAAGCTTTCTTT

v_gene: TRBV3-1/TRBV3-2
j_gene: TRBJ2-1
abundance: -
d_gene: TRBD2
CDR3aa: CASSPRRAGGPSNEQFF
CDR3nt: TGTGCCAGCAGCCCCCGGAGAGCGGGGGGGCCCAGCAATGAGCAGTTCTTC

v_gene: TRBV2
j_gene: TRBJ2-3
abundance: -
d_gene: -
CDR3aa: CASSGGFAQAAIPADTQYF
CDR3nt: TGTGCCAGCAGTGGAGGGTTCGCCCAAGCGGCGATCCCTGCAGATACGCAGTATTTT

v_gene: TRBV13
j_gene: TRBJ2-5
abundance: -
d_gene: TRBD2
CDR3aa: CASSLGLAGLQETQYF
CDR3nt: TGTGCCAGCAGCCTGGGACTAGCGGGGCTTCAAGAGACCCAGTACTTC

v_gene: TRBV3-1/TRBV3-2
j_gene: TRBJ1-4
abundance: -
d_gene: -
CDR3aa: CASSLSRGTNEKLFF
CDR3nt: TGTGCCAGCAGCCTCTCCAGGGGAACTAATGAAAAACTGTTTTTT

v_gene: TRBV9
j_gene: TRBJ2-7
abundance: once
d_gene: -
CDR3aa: CASSVAGARGYEQYF
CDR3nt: TGTGCCAGCAGCGTGGCGGGGGCTAGGGGCTACGAGCAGTACTTC

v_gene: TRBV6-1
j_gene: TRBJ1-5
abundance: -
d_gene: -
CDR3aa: CASSEATGYDQPQHF
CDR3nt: TGTGCCAGCAGTGAAGCAACGGGTTACGATCAGCCCCAGCATTTT

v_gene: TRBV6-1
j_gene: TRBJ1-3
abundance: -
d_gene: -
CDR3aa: CASSEFGGRRNTIYF
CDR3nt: TGTGCCAGCAGTGAATTTGGGGGCAGAAGAAACACCATATATTTT

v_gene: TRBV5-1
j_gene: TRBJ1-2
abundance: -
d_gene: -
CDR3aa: CASSLDEYGYTF
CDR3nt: TGCGCCAGCAGCTTGGATGAGTATGGCTACACCTTC

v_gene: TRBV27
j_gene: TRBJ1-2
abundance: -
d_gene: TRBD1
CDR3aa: CASRISGGALYGYTF
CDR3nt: TGTGCCAGCAGGATTTCAGGGGGCGCGCTCTATGGCTACACCTTC

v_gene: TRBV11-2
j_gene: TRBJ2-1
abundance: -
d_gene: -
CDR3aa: CASSAGQSSYNEQFF
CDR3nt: TGTGCCAGCAGCGCGGGACAGAGCTCCTACAATGAGCAGTTCTTC

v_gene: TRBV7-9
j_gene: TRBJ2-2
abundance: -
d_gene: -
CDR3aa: CASSRLVLTGELFF
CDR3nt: TGTGCCAGCAGCCGACTAGTCCTAACCGGGGAGCTGTTTTTT

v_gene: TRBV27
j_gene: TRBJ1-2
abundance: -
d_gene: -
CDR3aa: CASSLRAHLQGSHGYTF
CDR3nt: TGTGCCAGCAGTTTACGGGCCCATCTTCAGGGGTCACATGGCTACACCTTC

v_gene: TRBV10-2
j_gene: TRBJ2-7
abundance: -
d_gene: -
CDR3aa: CASSETGHEQYF
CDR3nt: TGCGCCAGCAGTGAAACAGGCCACGAGCAGTACTTC

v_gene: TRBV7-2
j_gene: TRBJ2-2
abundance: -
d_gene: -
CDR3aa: CASSKGMDTGELFF
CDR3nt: TGTGCCAGCTCGAAGGGGATGGACACCGGGGAGCTGTTTTTT

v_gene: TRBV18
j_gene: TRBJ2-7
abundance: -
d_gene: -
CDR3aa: CASSPSGGYEQYF
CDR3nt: TGTGCCAGCTCACCTAGTGGCGGATACGAGCAGTACTTC

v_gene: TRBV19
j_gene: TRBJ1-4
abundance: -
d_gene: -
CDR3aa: CASRSIATNEKLFF
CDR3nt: TGTGCCAGTAGAAGCATCGCAACTAATGAAAAACTGTTTTTT

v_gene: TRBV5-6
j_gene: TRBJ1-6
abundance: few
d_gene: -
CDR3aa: CASSRDTGSPLHF
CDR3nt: TGTGCCAGCAGCAGGGACACTGGTTCACCCCTCCACTTT

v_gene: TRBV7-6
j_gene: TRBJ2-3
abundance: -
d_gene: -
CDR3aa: CASSLYPGDTQYF
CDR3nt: TGTGCCAGCAGCCTCTACCCCGGGGATACGCAGTATTTT

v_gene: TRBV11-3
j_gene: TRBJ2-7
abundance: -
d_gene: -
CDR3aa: CASSLSPGGYEQYF
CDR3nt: TGTGCCAGCAGCCTTTCCCCCGGGGGCTACGAGCAGTACTTC

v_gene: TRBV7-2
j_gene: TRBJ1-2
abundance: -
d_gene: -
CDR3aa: CASSSGDGFNYGYTF
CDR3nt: TGTGCCAGCAGCTCGGGGGACGGATTTAACTATGGCTACACCTTC

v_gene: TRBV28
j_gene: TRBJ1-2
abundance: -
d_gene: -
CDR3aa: CASSLIQRGGYTF
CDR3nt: TGTGCCAGCAGTTTAATCCAACGGGGTGGCTACACCTTC

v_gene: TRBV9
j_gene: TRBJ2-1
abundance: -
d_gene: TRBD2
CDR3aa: CASSVVRGGINEQFF
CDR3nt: TGTGCCAGCAGCGTAGTGCGGGGGGGCATCAATGAGCAGTTCTTC

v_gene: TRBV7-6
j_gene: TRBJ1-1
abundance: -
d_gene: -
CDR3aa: CASSLAAPNTEAFF
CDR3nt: TGTGCCAGCAGCTTAGCGGCACCTAACACTGAAGCTTTCTTT

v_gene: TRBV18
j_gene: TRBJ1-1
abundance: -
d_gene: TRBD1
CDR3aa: CASSPRAGGAFF
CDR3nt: TGTGCCAGCTCACCAAGGGCAGGGGGAGCTTTCTTT

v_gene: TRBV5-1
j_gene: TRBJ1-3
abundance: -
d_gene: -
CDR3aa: CASSSRPGDGNTIYF
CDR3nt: TGCGCCAGCAGCTCCCGACCAGGGGATGGAAACACCATATATTTT

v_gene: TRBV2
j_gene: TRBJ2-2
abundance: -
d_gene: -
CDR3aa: CASKEGTSNTGELFF
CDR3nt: TGTGCCAGTAAGGAAGGGACATCGAACACCGGGGAGCTGTTTTTT

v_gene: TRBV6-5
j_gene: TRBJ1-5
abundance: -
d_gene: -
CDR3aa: CASSYTGGLINQPQHF
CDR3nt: TGTGCCAGCAGTTACACCGGGGGTCTTATCAATCAGCCCCAGCATTTT

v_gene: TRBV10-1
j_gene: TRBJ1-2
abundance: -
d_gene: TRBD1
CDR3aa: CARGTGKTNYGYTF
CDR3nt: TGCGCCAGGGGGACAGGAAAGACTAACTATGGCTACACCTTC

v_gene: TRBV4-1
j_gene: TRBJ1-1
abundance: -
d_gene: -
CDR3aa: CASSQVMGATEAFF
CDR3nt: TGCGCCAGCAGCCAAGTTATGGGGGCCACTGAAGCTTTCTTT

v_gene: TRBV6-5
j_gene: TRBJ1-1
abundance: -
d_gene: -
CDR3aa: CASSFTGWNTEAFF
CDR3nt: TGTGCCAGCAGTTTCACAGGTTGGAACACTGAAGCTTTCTTT

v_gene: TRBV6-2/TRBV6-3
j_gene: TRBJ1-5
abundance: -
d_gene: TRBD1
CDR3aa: CASSYWDRVNQPQHF
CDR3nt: TGTGCCAGCAGTTACTGGGACAGGGTGAACCAGCCCCAGCATTTT

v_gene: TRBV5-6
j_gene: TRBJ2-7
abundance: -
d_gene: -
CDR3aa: CASSLQGYEQYF
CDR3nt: TGTGCCAGCAGCTTGCAGGGCTACGAGCAGTACTTC

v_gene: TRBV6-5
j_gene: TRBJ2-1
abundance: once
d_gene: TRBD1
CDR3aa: CASRNDRVSYNEQFF
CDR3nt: TGTGCCAGCAGAAACGACAGGGTCTCCTACAATGAGCAGTTCTTC

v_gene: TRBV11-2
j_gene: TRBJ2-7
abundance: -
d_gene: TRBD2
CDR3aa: CASMKGTSGGVGPYEQYF
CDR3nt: TGTGCCAGCATGAAGGGGACTAGCGGGGGGGTAGGTCCCTACGAGCAGTACTTC

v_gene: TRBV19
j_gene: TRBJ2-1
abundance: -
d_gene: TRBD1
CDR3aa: CASSGYRTGVNEQFF
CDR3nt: TGTGCCAGTAGTGGTTATAGGACAGGGGTTAATGAGCAGTTCTTC